This passage covers 13 T cell receptor beta chains from one sample sequenced in a study of CD8 T cells in Susac syndrome. Random hexamers primed reverse transcription of about 0.5 to 1 ug RNA. TCRdb itself ran the immunoSEQ multiplex PCR reads through MiXCR, one entry per CDR3 protein. The sample contains some 150,000 distinct CDR3 sequences, roughly 94% of which appear only once. The sequenced material came from CD4+ T cells from PBMCs. The receptors were gathered from a human donor in good health.

A note on this clonotype: The junction differs from germline at one of its ends, possibly a read error. The chain couples TRBV4-1 to TRBJ1-1, with D unclear. The germline V gene encodes CDR1 MGHRA and CDR2 YSYEKL. The CDR3 is 16 residues long. The CDR3 here is CASTQYVVEGNTEAFF. The CDR3 nucleotides are TGCGCCAGCACCCAATACGTTGTTGAGGGTAACACTGAAGCTTTCTTT.

The J gene is TRBJ2-2, the V gene TRBV7-9, with no clear D. Germline CDR1 reads SEHNR; CDR2 reads FQNEAQ (reference sequence). The V and J ends lost 1 base and 3 bases respectively, with 6 bases between them. CDR3 length: 14 residues. Here the CDR3 DNA reads TGTGCCAGCAGCTTAGGACTTTACACCGGGGAGCTGTTTTTT. Protein product: CASSLGLYTGELFF.

The chain carries TRBV28 and TRBJ2-7; D call uncertain. Trimming cost V 2 bases and J 7 bases, with 18 bases left between them. Germline CDR1 is MDHEN and CDR2 is SYDVKM. The CDR3 runs to 15 residues. The CDR3 DNA reads as TGTGCCAGCAGTTTAGGGGTGTCTACCCCTAGAGAGCAGTACTTC. This codes for CASSLGVSTPREQYF.

The chain carries TRBV9 and TRBJ2-1; no definite D call. The CDR3 runs 12 residues. In germline, CDR1 is SGDLS, CDR2 YYNGEE. Trimming took 4 bases from V and 4 from J, leaving 6 bases between them. The CDR3 bases are TGTGCCAGCAGCCGCTTGTACAATGAGCAGTTCTTC. This sequence encodes CASSRLYNEQFF.

The chain uses TRBV3-1 and TRBJ2-7; 8 positions agree with TRBD2. With 4 bases clipped from V and 3 bases from J, the junction kept 11 bases outside the gene matches. Germline V gene sequence: CDR1 LGHDT, CDR2 YNNKEL (reference sequence). The CDR3 runs 16 residues. This chain's CDR3 is CASSPEREPGFYEQYF. In nucleotides, the CDR3 is TGTGCCAGCAGCCCCGAGCGGGAGCCGGGATTCTACGAGCAGTACTTC.

The CDR3 DNA is TGTGCCAGCAGTTTGTCGGGGCTTAGGGATGAGCAGTTCTTC. As protein: CASSLSGLRDEQFF. The V and J genes are TRBV7-3 and TRBJ2-1; D could derive from TRBD1 or TRBD2 (5 bases each). CDR3 size: 14 residues. The V gene's germline CDR1 is SGHTA and CDR2 FQGTGA. Trimming cost V 6 bases and J 8 bases, with 17 bases left between them.

The gene calls are TRBV6-4 and TRBJ2-1; 10 bases match TRBD2. The CDR3 covers 15 residues. Germline V CDR1 and CDR2: MRHNA, SNTAGT. J lost 7 bases, V lost 4 bases, and 7 bases had no gene match. CDR3 sequence reads: CASSATSGTINEQFF. DNA for the CDR3: TGTGCCAGCAGTGCTACTAGCGGGACTATAAATGAGCAGTTCTTC.

The genes are TRBV18 and TRBJ2-5; 11 bases line up with TRBD2. Germline V gene sequence: CDR1 KGHSH, CDR2 LQKENI. V shed 2 bases and J 4 bases; nucleotides not matched to a gene: 0. There are 14 residues in the CDR3. DNA for the CDR3: TGTGCCAGCTCACCAACTAGCGGGAGAGAGACCCAGTACTTC. It yields the protein CASSPTSGRETQYF.

V and J are TRBV4-2 and TRBJ2-5; D tentatively fits TRBD1 or TRBD2 (5 bases each). Germline V CDR1 and CDR2: LGHNA, YNFKEQ. The CDR3 loop spans 16 amino acids. V was pared by 1 base and J by 5 bases, with 17 bases between. CDR3 residues: CASSQAVGAREETQYF. The CDR3 bases are TGTGCCAGCAGCCAAGCCGTTGGGGCTAGGGAGGAGACCCAGTACTTC.

The J gene is TRBJ2-4, the V gene TRBV4-2; 10 bases are shared with TRBD1. The V gene's germline CDR1 is LGHNA and CDR2 YNFKEQ. CDR3 size: 15 residues. Trimming removed 3 bases from V and 4 bases from J; junction bases left unmatched: 3. This chain's CDR3 is CASSHPGQGKNIQYF. In nucleotides, the CDR3 is TGTGCCAGCAGCCACCCGGGACAGGGGAAAAACATTCAGTACTTC.

This chain links TRBV6-6 with TRBJ2-1, with a tentative D call TRBD2 (5 bases). Germline CDR1 MNHNY, CDR2 SVGAGI (reference sequence). This CDR3 region has 13 residues. V was clipped by 4 bases and J by 5 bases, with 9 bases between them. The CDR3 is CASSSGGHNEQFF. The CDR3 DNA sequence: TGTGCCAGCAGTTCCGGAGGTCACAATGAGCAGTTCTTC.

The chain recombines TRBV27 with TRBJ2-3; no reliable D call. Germline lookup yields CDR1 MNHEY and CDR2 SMNVEV (reference sequence). The CDR3 has 14 amino acids. With 4 bases removed from V and 0 bases from J, the gap between germline ends came to 8 bases. The CDR3 loop is CASSSVWSTDTQYF. CDR3 nucleotide sequence: TGTGCCAGCAGTTCAGTATGGAGCACAGATACGCAGTATTTT.

This chain links TRBV28 with TRBJ2-1; no clear D gene. CDR3 length: 14 amino acids. The germline CDR1 and CDR2 sequences are MDHEN and SYDVKM. Trimming removed 5 bases from V and 0 bases from J, with 8 bases in between. The DNA for the CDR3 is TGTGCCAGCAGTCCCCTTGACTCCTACAATGAGCAGTTCTTC. This translates into CASSPLDSYNEQFF.